This T cell receptor (beta chain) was observed in a study of blood T cell repertoires in COVID-19. Study background: Spain, Italy and the United States supplied samples that represented acute and convalescent COVID-19. PBMCs, B-cell-depleted T cells, or T cells were the source of the cDNA or gDNA that made up the material.

Using immunoSEQ multiplex PCR, the repertoire was profiled, and TCRdb retains in-frame clones only, with some absent. The sample comprises approximately 270,000 clones, just under 90% of which are singletons, and under 2.5% rests with the top ten. Participant ages covered roughly 18 to 89 years across 24 US areas. The CDR3 length is 15 residues. V gave up 3 bases and J gave up 7 bases, with 16 bases separating them. Germline CDR1 reads MDHEN; CDR2 reads SYDVKM. The TCR originated in a woman aged 60-75 years who had recovered from COVID-19. Sequenced: PBMCs or T cells enriched from blood (not recorded which). The gene calls are TRBV28 and TRBJ2-1; TRBD1 might be the D (6 bases). The CDR3 sequence is CASSFGGPPWNEQFF. The DNA for the CDR3 is TGTGCCAGCAGTTTTGGGGGCCCCCCTTGGAATGAGCAGTTCTTC.